The 14 T cell receptor beta chains listed next were all sequenced from one sample in a study of blood T cell repertoires in COVID-19. Data came from immunoSEQ multiplex PCR; TCRdb stores just in-frame clones and leaves some out. The sample includes 350,000 or so clones, approximately 91% of them seen just once. The sample taken for sequencing was PBMCs or T cells enriched from blood (not recorded which). Every receptor here comes from a young woman who had been exposed to COVID-19.

The V call is TRBV7-3, the J call TRBJ2-1, with 8 nucleotides matching TRBD2. The CDR3 consists of 13 residues. CDR1 and CDR2 (germline): SGHTA, FQGTGA. The ends lost 3 bases at V and 9 bases at J; junction bases unmatched: 4. The CDR3 sequence: CASSLGSGGEQFF. In DNA form, the CDR3 reads TGTGCCAGCAGCTTGGGAAGCGGGGGTGAGCAGTTCTTC.

V usage is TRBV19 and J usage is TRBJ1-4; D is undetermined. V was cut by 3 bases and J by 7 bases, with 12 bases left in between. The CDR3 spans 14 residues. CDR1 and CDR2 from the germline V gene are LNHDA and SQIVND (reference sequence). CDR3 protein: CASSIGPGGEKLFF. In nucleotides, the CDR3 is TGTGCCAGTAGTATCGGCCCGGGTGGTGAAAAACTGTTTTTT. Supplemented by reference TRBV19 and TRBJ1-4, the full variable domain reads DGGITQSPKYLFRKEGQNVTLSCEQNLNHDAMYWYRQDPGQGLRLIYYSQIVNDFQKGDIAEGYSVSREKKESFPLTVTSAQKNPTAFYLCASSIGPGGEKLFFGSGTQLSVL.

V is TRBV10-3 and J is TRBJ1-1; D may be TRBD1 (6 bases). CDR3 length: 11 residues. The V gene's germline CDR1 is ENHRY and CDR2 SYGVKD. V lost 6 bases and J lost 4, with 6 bases in between. The CDR3 DNA reads TGTGCCATCAGGACAGGCACTGAAGCTTTCTTT. Amino acids: CAIRTGTEAFF.

The chain is built from TRBV28 and TRBJ2-7, with D tentatively TRBD1 (6 bases). This CDR3 spans 14 amino acids. Per germline, CDR1 MDHEN and CDR2 SYDVKM. V shed 2 bases and J shed 3 bases, with 11 bases lying between them. CDR3 bases: TGTGCCAGCAGTTTACTTGGGACAAACTACGAGCAGTACTTC. Translation: CASSLLGTNYEQYF.

CDR3 sequence reads: CASSLDRLSYEQYF. Written as DNA, the CDR3 is TGTGCCAGCTCACTCGACAGACTCTCCTACGAGCAGTACTTC. The rearrangement uses TRBV18 and TRBJ2-7; the D gene is possibly TRBD1 (5 bases). V shed 4 bases and J shed 0 bases, with 10 bases lying between them. The CDR3 consists of 14 residues. The germline gives CDR1 KGHSH, CDR2 LQKENI. Complete variable domain (other parts from reference TRBV18 and TRBJ2-7): NAGVMQNPRHLVRRRGQEARLRCSPMKGHSHVYWYRQLPEEGLKFMVYLQKENIIDESGMPKERFSAEFPKEGPSILRIQQVVRGDSAAYFCASSLDRLSYEQYFGPGTRLTVT.

This chain connects TRBV6-6 to TRBJ1-6; 7 bases are a match to TRBD1. Trimming removed 5 bases from V and 0 bases from J; junction bases left unmatched: 13. Germline V gives CDR1 MNHNY, CDR2 SVGAGI (reference sequence). The CDR3 has 19 residues. The CDR3 loop is CASSQRDSFPSSYNSPLHF. CDR3 sequence (DNA): TGTGCCAGCAGTCAACGGGACAGCTTCCCGAGCTCCTATAATTCACCCCTCCACTTT.

The V and J genes are TRBV5-1 and TRBJ1-1, with TRBD1 matching 7 bases. CDR1 SGHRS and CDR2 YFSETQ come from the germline V gene. There are 13 residues in the CDR3. V shed 4 bases, J shed 11 bases, and the junction held 11 bases outside the gene matches. The CDR3 protein is CASSEGQSSAAFF. Written as DNA, the CDR3 is TGCGCCAGCAGCGAGGGACAGTCCTCGGCGGCTTTCTTT.

The chain combines TRBV13 with TRBJ2-3; D call uncertain. The germline CDR1 and CDR2 sequences are PRHDT and FYEKMQ (reference sequence). CDR3 size: 13 residues. V dropped 8 bases and J dropped 4 bases, with 13 bases sitting between them. In DNA, the CDR3 is TGTGCCAGCGGGCCGTTCTTCGCAGATACGCAGTATTTT. Protein sequence: CASGPFFADTQYF.

The chain carries TRBV19 and TRBJ2-2; 9 positions match TRBD2. CDR1 and CDR2 (germline): LNHDA, SQIVND (reference sequence). The CDR3 is 17 residues long. V shed 1 base, J shed 4 bases, and the junction held 7 bases outside the gene matches. This CDR3 is CASSIGLAGVVTGELFF. CDR3 bases: TGTGCCAGTAGTATAGGGTTAGCGGGAGTGGTCACCGGGGAGCTGTTTTTT. The variable domain in full, with the rest retrieved from reference TRBV19 and TRBJ2-2, is DGGITQSPKYLFRKEGQNVTLSCEQNLNHDAMYWYRQDPGQGLRLIYYSQIVNDFQKGDIAEGYSVSREKKESFPLTVTSAQKNPTAFYLCASSIGLAGVVTGELFFGEGSRLTVL.

The rearrangement links TRBV5-1 to TRBJ1-6, with 9 bases identical to TRBD1. After removal of 2 bases from V and 5 bases from J, the junction contained 11 bases not matched to a gene. This CDR3 is 18 amino acids long. Germline loops: CDR1 SGHRS, CDR2 YFSETQ. Written as DNA, the CDR3 is TGCGCCAGCAGCTTAGGGACAGGGCTACGGCGGGATAATTCACCCCTCCACTTT. It codes for CASSLGTGLRRDNSPLHF.

This sequence joins TRBV30 and TRBJ1-1; D is unresolved. V was pared by 2 bases and J by 5 bases, with 6 bases between. Looked up from germline, CDR1 is GTSNPN and CDR2 is SVGIG (reference sequence). The CDR3 runs to 11 residues. As DNA, the CDR3 is TGTGCCTGGAGTACGAGGACTGAAGCTTTCTTT. This translates into CAWSTRTEAFF.

This clone was observed a single time. CDR3 amino acids: CASSVDRAQSYEQYF. The CDR3 DNA follows: TGTGCCAGCAGTGTCGACAGGGCGCAATCCTACGAGCAGTACTTC. V usage is TRBV2 and J usage is TRBJ2-7, with 7 positions matching TRBD1. The CDR3 covers 15 residues. V lost 4 bases and J lost 1; bases outside the gene matches: 7. CDR1 and CDR2 (germline): SNHLY, FYNNEI.

The chain uses TRBV6-5 and TRBJ2-3, with D possibly matching TRBD1 (5 bases). CDR1 is MNHEY and CDR2 is SVGAGI in the germline V gene. The V gene lost 6 bases and the J gene lost 2 bases, with 9 bases spanning the gap. The CDR3 covers 13 residues. CDR3 nucleotides: TGTGCCAGCAGGCAGGGATTCACAGATACGCAGTATTTT. It is translated as CASRQGFTDTQYF.

Comment on this clone: Additional DNA sequences in this sample encode the identical CDR3. The chain's CDR3 is CASSSLNQPQHF. CDR3 sequence (DNA): TGTGCCAGCAGTTCCTTAAATCAGCCCCAGCATTTT. The V and J genes are TRBV28 and TRBJ1-5, with D hard to call. The CDR3 is 12 residues long. Trimming cost V 4 bases and J 4 bases, with 5 bases left between them. Germline V CDR1 and CDR2: MDHEN, SYDVKM.